Listed below are T cell receptor beta chains from one sample, sequenced in a study of T-cell reconstitution after alpha-beta-depleted transplantation in children. TCRdb re-analysed the PCR reads in MiXCR, keeping a single row per CDR3 protein. Of some 190,000 distinct CDR3 sequences in the sample, approximately 12% were seen once. Here the sequenced sample was PBMCs, taken before TCRalphabeta/CD19-depleted stem cell transplant. These receptor sequences come from a boy aged 2-15 years with acute myeloid leukemia, due to receive a stem cell transplant. Each CDR3 is given with its conserved first and last residue. Fields, in order: V gene, clone size, J gene, D gene, CDR3 DNA, CDR3 protein. D genes are given only for firm matches. Rows give clone size only sometimes, using once, few, many, or a class for an expanded clone.

>TRBV5-1|many|TRBJ2-1|.
TGCGCCAGCAGCGCGACCGGGACCCACTCCTACAATGAGCAGTTCTTC
CASSATGTHSYNEQFF
>TRBV20-1|many|TRBJ1-2|.
TGCAGTGCTAGCCCCCCTAGGTCTGGCTACACCTTC
CSASPPRSGYTF
>TRBV2|.|TRBJ2-3|TRBD2
TGTGCCAGCTGGAGCTTGACTAGCGGTGAAGATACGCAGTATTTT
CASWSLTSGEDTQYF
>TRBV5-1|many|TRBJ1-2|.
TGCGCCAGCAGCTTGGCGGGCCTGGATGGCTACACCTTC
CASSLAGLDGYTF
>TRBV15|many|TRBJ2-1|TRBD2
TGTGCCACCAGCAGAGATCGGCCTAGCGGGGACAATGAGCAGTTCTTC
CATSRDRPSGDNEQFF
>TRBV13|many|TRBJ1-6|.
TGTGCCAGCCGTTCCCGAAATTCACCCCTCCACTTT
CASRSRNSPLHF
>TRBV7-9|many|TRBJ1-1|.
TGTGCCAGCAGCCATTTGGGGCTTGAGCAGGTTACTGAAGCTTTCTTT
CASSHLGLEQVTEAFF
>TRBV18|many|TRBJ1-3|.
TGTGCCAGCTCACCAAGGGGCCCCAACTCTGGAAACACCATATATTTT
CASSPRGPNSGNTIYF
>TRBV20-1|many|TRBJ2-3|TRBD2
TGCAGTGTCGCGGCCGGGACTACCACAGATACGCAGTATTTT
CSVAAGTTTDTQYF
>TRBV2|.|TRBJ2-5|.
TGTGCCAGCAGTGAAAGGGGGTCCCACCCCCAACAGACCCAGTACTTC
CASSERGSHPQQTQYF
>TRBV28|many|TRBJ2-3|.
TGTGCCAGCACCCCCGGACACTCTAGCACAGATACGCAGTATTTT
CASTPGHSSTDTQYF
>TRBV10-3|many|TRBJ1-2|.
TGTGCCATCAGTGGGCGGGGGGACGAAGACTATGGCTACACCTTC
CAISGRGDEDYGYTF
>TRBV9|many|TRBJ2-1|TRBD1
TGTGCCAGCAGCGCCGGGACAGCGAAACTCAATGAGCAGTTCTTC
CASSAGTAKLNEQFF
>TRBV19|.|TRBJ1-5|.
TGTGCCAGTAGTAGCCAGAATAGCAATCAGCCCCAGCATTTT
CASSSQNSNQPQHF
>TRBV2|many|TRBJ1-4|.
TGTGCCAGCTTGGGGAGCTTTGAAAAACTGTTTTTT
CASLGSFEKLFF
>TRBV24-1|many|TRBJ2-2|.
TGTGCCACCAGTGACCCCGGGACACCGAACACCGGGGAGCTGTTTTTT
CATSDPGTPNTGELFF
>TRBV5-1|many|TRBJ2-2|.
TGCGCCAGCAGCTCTCGGGTCGGGGAGCTGTTTTTT
CASSSRVGELFF
>TRBV20-1|many|TRBJ2-1|.
TGCGCCGCCCGGGTAGAGTATACCTACAATGAGCAGTTCTTC
CAARVEYTYNEQFF
>TRBV12-3/TRBV12-4|many|TRBJ1-4|.
TGTGCCAGCAGTTCCGGCCAGGCACGTAGTGAAAAACTGTTTTTT
CASSSGQARSEKLFF
>TRBV28|many|TRBJ1-1|.
TGTGCCAGCACCATTCCGGGGGGTAACACTGAAGCTTTCTTT
CASTIPGGNTEAFF
>TRBV7-8|many|TRBJ2-2|TRBD2
TGTGCCAGCAGCCTCAGGGGACTAGCGGGGAACACCGGGGAGCTGTTTTTT
CASSLRGLAGNTGELFF
>TRBV20-1|many|TRBJ2-3|TRBD2
TGCAGTGCTTCCGGGACTAGCGGGGGGGATGTCACAGATACGCAGTATTTT
CSASGTSGGDVTDTQYF
>TRBV28|many|TRBJ1-4|.
TGTGCCAGCCTCCGAGGTGAAAAACTGTTTTTT
CASLRGEKLFF
>TRBV9|many|TRBJ2-1|.
TGTGCCAGCAGCGTAAACCGCGTCGGGGGTCGGGAGCAGTTCTTC
CASSVNRVGGREQFF
>TRBV20-1|many|TRBJ1-3|.
TGCAGTGCTAGAGCCTTTGGGGTCTCTGGAAACACCATATATTTT
CSARAFGVSGNTIYF
>TRBV6-6|.|TRBJ2-1|.
TGTGCCAGCAGTCCAGAGGGGCTAAGAGGTGAGCAGTTCTTC
CASSPEGLRGEQFF
>TRBV7-3|many|TRBJ2-1|.
TGTGCCAGCAGCCGCCAGGGGGGAGGGCCCAATGAGCAGTTCTTC
CASSRQGGGPNEQFF
>TRBV4-1|many|TRBJ2-5|TRBD2
TGCGCCAGCAGCCGACGACCTGGGACTAGCGGGAGGCCCCAAGAGACCCAGTACTTC
CASSRRPGTSGRPQETQYF
>TRBV6-5|many|TRBJ1-2|.
TGTGCCAGCAGTTACTCACTCCACGCTGGCTACACCTTC
CASSYSLHAGYTF
>TRBV6-5|.|TRBJ2-5|TRBD2
TGTGCCAGCAGTTATCGTTCGGGGGGAAGAGAGACCCAGTACTTC
CASSYRSGGRETQYF
>TRBV20-1|many|TRBJ2-2|.
TGCAGTGCTAGAGATTTTCGCATATCGGGGGAGCTGTTTTTT
CSARDFRISGELFF
>TRBV25-1|many|TRBJ1-3|.
TGTGCCAGCAGTGAATTTATGGCGGCTGGAAACACCATATATTTT
CASSEFMAAGNTIYF
>TRBV25-1|few|TRBJ2-5|TRBD2
TGTGCCAGCAGTGAACGGGGGGGGGCCGTTTGGGTAGAGACCCAGTACTTC
CASSERGGAVWVETQYF
>TRBV10-2|many|TRBJ1-2|TRBD1
TGCGCCAGCAGTGAGGGGACAGCTGGCTACACCTTC
CASSEGTAGYTF
>TRBV5-1|many|TRBJ2-1|.
TGCGCCAGCAGCTCGGGGGCTAGCTCCTACAATGAGCAGTTCTTC
CASSSGASSYNEQFF
>TRBV5-1|many|TRBJ2-5|TRBD2
TGCGCCAGCAGCTTTGGTCTGGCTACTAGCGGCCAAGAGACCCAGTACTTC
CASSFGLATSGQETQYF
>TRBV20-1|.|TRBJ2-5|TRBD2
TGCAGTGCTAGACCAGTCGCGGCGGGAGGGAGAGAGACCCAGTACTTC
CSARPVAAGGRETQYF
>TRBV12-3/TRBV12-4|many|TRBJ1-2|.
TGTGCCAGCACCCGGGAGTCCTATGGCTACACCTTC
CASTRESYGYTF
>TRBV27|many|TRBJ2-7|.
TGTGCCGGGGAGGACGGCTCCTACGAGCAGTACTTC
CAGEDGSYEQYF
>TRBV28|many|TRBJ2-1|.
TGTGCCAGCAGTTTGTACCGGGAGCGGTCCTACAATGAGCAGTTCTTC
CASSLYRERSYNEQFF
>TRBV10-1|many|TRBJ2-3|TRBD2
TGCGCCAGCAGTCCTCTAAAGCGGGGGGACACAGATACGCAGTATTTT
CASSPLKRGDTDTQYF
>TRBV7-9|many|TRBJ2-1|.
TGTGCCAGCAGCTTCGTCGGGGGCAAGGAGGGTGAGCAGTTCTTC
CASSFVGGKEGEQFF
>TRBV28|many|TRBJ2-7|TRBD2
TGTGCCAGCAGACTAGCGGGCCTCTACGAGCAGTACTTC
CASRLAGLYEQYF
>TRBV28|many|TRBJ2-7|.
TGTGCCAGCAGTCCCAACCCTCACTACGAGCAGTACTTC
CASSPNPHYEQYF
>TRBV20-1|many|TRBJ1-2|.
TGCAGTGCTAGTGAAGGGACGGTTATCTATGGCTACACCTTC
CSASEGTVIYGYTF
>TRBV7-9|many|TRBJ1-6|.
TGTGCCAGCAGCTTAGCAGGCACGTTCGGTAATTCACCCCTCCACTTT
CASSLAGTFGNSPLHF
>TRBV12-3/TRBV12-4|many|TRBJ1-5|TRBD1
TGTGCCAGCAAAAAAGGGACAGGCAGAAATCAGCCCCAGCATTTT
CASKKGTGRNQPQHF
>TRBV3-1|many|TRBJ1-6|.
TGTGCCAGCAGCCAAGATCGAGGCAGGGGTTATTCACCCCTCCACTTT
CASSQDRGRGYSPLHF
>TRBV24-1|medium-sized|TRBJ1-1|TRBD1
TGTGCCACCAGAGGACAGGGGAGGCACACTGAAGCTTTCTTT
CATRGQGRHTEAFF
>TRBV5-1|many|TRBJ2-7|TRBD1
TGCGCCAGCAGCTCATCGACAGGGGGTAGCTACGAGCAGTACTTC
CASSSSTGGSYEQYF
>TRBV5-4|.|TRBJ1-4|.
TGTGCCAGCAGCCCAGGGGTCGGAACTAATGAAAAACTGTTTTTT
CASSPGVGTNEKLFF
>TRBV3-1|.|TRBJ1-1|TRBD1
TGTGCCAGCAGCCAAGAATGGGGGGACAGGGGACGAGCTTTCTTT
CASSQEWGDRGRAFF
>TRBV20-1|.|TRBJ2-2|.
TGCAGTGCCGTACCCGGGGAGTACACCGGAGAGCTGTTTTTT
CSAVPGEYTGELFF
>TRBV5-1|many|TRBJ1-1|.
TGCGCCAGCAGCTTAGCTGGACAGCACAACACTGAAGCTTTCTTT
CASSLAGQHNTEAFF
>TRBV28|many|TRBJ2-7|TRBD2
TGTGCCAGCAGTCTGCCGAGTGATAGCGGGTCCTACGAGCAGTACTTC
CASSLPSDSGSYEQYF